These T cell receptor beta chains were read from a single sample in a study of beta chain features in type 1 diabetes. Sequencing used immunoSEQ multiplex PCR; TCRdb keeps in-frame clones, though not all of them. The data show nearly 700,000 clones, 13% seen once. The sample comprised naive CD4+ T cells from blood. The receptors were sampled from a man aged 18-30 years with type 1 diabetes. Each CDR3 is given with its conserved first and last residue. A D gene is named only where the DNA matches it firmly. Size is omitted from some rows. Given values are once, few, many or a class for expanded clones.

v_call,clone_size,j_call,d_call,cdr3_aa,cdr3_nt
TRBV2,NA,TRBJ1-5,TRBD1,CASRWTGLDSNQPQHF,TGTGCCAGCAGATGGACAGGGCTTGATAGCAATCAGCCCCAGCATTTT
TRBV10-1,NA,TRBJ1-6,NA,CASSESRNSPLHF,TGCGCCAGCAGTGAGTCGCGGAATTCACCCCTCCACTTT
TRBV19,few,TRBJ1-5,NA,CAPIRCDMSNQPQHF,TGTGCCCCCATCCGTTGTGACATGAGCAATCAGCCCCAGCATTTT
TRBV27,few,TRBJ2-7,TRBD1,CASSYTGTGGWYEQYF,TGTGCCAGCAGTTATACCGGGACAGGGGGCTGGTACGAGCAGTACTTC
TRBV7-2,few,TRBJ2-5,NA,CASSLGRGETQYF,TGTGCCAGCAGCTTAGGGCGTGGGGAGACCCAGTACTTC
TRBV7-2,few,TRBJ2-7,NA,CASSPSFGGNEQYF,TGTGCCAGCAGCCCCTCGTTTGGGGGGAACGAGCAGTACTTC
TRBV19,few,TRBJ1-2,TRBD1,CASTQGAPYGYTF,TGTGCCAGTACTCAGGGGGCCCCCTATGGCTACACCTTC
TRBV6-5,NA,TRBJ2-5,TRBD2,CASSYLAGAGGTQYF,TGTGCCAGCAGTTACCTAGCGGGGGCTGGGGGGACCCAGTACTTC
TRBV29-1,NA,TRBJ2-7,TRBD1,CSVVDRGPPYEQYF,TGCAGCGTTGTGGACAGGGGGCCCCCATACGAGCAGTACTTC
TRBV13,NA,TRBJ1-6,NA,CASSARETGVDSPLHF,TGTGCCAGCAGCGCCCGGGAGACGGGGGTTGATTCACCCCTCCACTTT
TRBV10-3,NA,TRBJ2-7,TRBD1,CAISERQGAGEQYF,TGTGCCATCAGTGAAAGGCAGGGGGCAGGTGAGCAGTACTTC
TRBV5-1,NA,TRBJ2-2,NA,CASTKTSGTGELFF,TGCGCCAGCACCAAAACCTCGGGCACCGGGGAGCTGTTTTTT
TRBV7-9,NA,TRBJ2-3,NA,CASSFPPPDTQYF,TGTGCCAGCAGCTTCCCACCACCGGATACGCAGTATTTT
TRBV5-4,NA,TRBJ2-3,NA,CASSYRATDTQYF,TGTGCCAGCAGCTACAGGGCCACAGATACGCAGTATTTT
TRBV7-3,NA,TRBJ2-3,TRBD1,CASSLRDRVGDTQYF,TGTGCCAGCAGCTTACGGGACAGGGTAGGAGATACGCAGTATTTT
TRBV30,few,TRBJ1-5,TRBD1,CAWRPTGGGQPQHF,TGTGCCTGGAGACCAACAGGGGGCGGTCAGCCCCAGCATTTT